This is a list of T cell receptor beta chains from one sample in a study of blood T cell repertoires in COVID-19. Some clones are missing from TCRdb's copy, which holds only in-frame ones; the method was immunoSEQ multiplex PCR. This table has about 210,000 clones, 80% to 90% appearing once. Source material: peripheral blood. The receptor source for this set is a woman in her thirties or forties with active or convalescent COVID-19. CDR3s include the opening cysteine and the closing phenylalanine or tryptophan. A D gene is named only where the DNA matches it firmly. A clone size is listed for some rows: how often the clone was seen (once, few, many), or a class if it is expanded.

D gene	clone size	V gene	J gene	CDR3 protein	CDR3 DNA
TRBD1	.	TRBV4-3	TRBJ2-3	CASSPVGQGRGADTQYF	TGCGCCAGCAGCCCAGTCGGACAGGGAAGGGGCGCAGATACGCAGTATTTT
TRBD1	.	TRBV28	TRBJ1-4	CASSSGQGISDNEKLFF	TGTGCCAGCAGTTCCGGACAGGGGATCTCAGATAATGAAAAACTGTTTTTT
TRBD1	once	TRBV3-1/TRBV3-2	TRBJ2-5	CASSPQGETQYF	TGTGCCAGCAGCCCACAGGGGGAGACCCAGTACTTC
TRBD1	.	TRBV2	TRBJ1-2	CASRRQGAEVYGYTF	TGTGCCAGCAGGCGACAGGGGGCCGAAGTCTATGGCTACACCTTC
.	.	TRBV27	TRBJ2-2	CASTHRGTNTGELFF	TGTGCCAGCACCCATCGTGGCACGAACACCGGGGAGCTGTTTTTT
TRBD1	.	TRBV2	TRBJ1-2	CASSVGTGGSYGYTF	TGTGCCAGCAGCGTTGGGACAGGGGGCAGCTATGGCTACACCTTC
TRBD1	.	TRBV7-8	TRBJ1-6	CASSLGQALAGGSPLHF	TGTGCCAGCAGCTTGGGACAGGCCCTCGCAGGGGGTTCACCCCTCCACTTT
.	.	TRBV12-3/TRBV12-4	TRBJ1-1	CASSFRTEAVAFF	TGTGCCAGCAGTTTCCGGACGGAGGCAGTGGCTTTCTTT
.	.	TRBV5-6	TRBJ1-2	CASSFRGGGYTF	TGTGCCAGCAGCTTCAGGGGCGGGGGCTACACCTTC
.	.	TRBV6-1	TRBJ1-5	CASSDGEGRRYGNQPQHF	TGTGCCAGCAGTGACGGGGAGGGGCGGCGTTATGGCAATCAGCCCCAGCATTTT
TRBD2	.	TRBV19	TRBJ2-7	CAWATSGTYEQYF	TGTGCCTGGGCGACTAGCGGAACCTACGAGCAGTACTTC
TRBD2	.	TRBV6-6	TRBJ2-3	CASIGLAGSGDTQYF	TGTGCCAGCATCGGACTAGCGGGTTCGGGGGATACGCAGTATTTT
.	.	TRBV7-2	TRBJ2-2	CASSPDGLAGELFF	TGTGCCAGCAGCCCAGATGGCCTGGCCGGGGAGCTGTTTTTT
.	.	TRBV27	TRBJ1-5	CASNPPGHSGHQPQHF	TGTGCCAGCAATCCGCCGGGACACTCAGGCCATCAGCCCCAGCATTTT
TRBD1	.	TRBV7-8	TRBJ1-5	CASSLTGLKQPQHF	TGTGCCAGCAGCTTGACAGGGCTGAAGCAGCCCCAGCATTTT
TRBD1	.	TRBV18	TRBJ1-1	CASSRSLTGGTEAFF	TGTGCCAGCTCAAGATCTTTGACAGGGGGAACTGAAGCTTTCTTT
TRBD1	.	TRBV19	TRBJ1-2	CASSRTGGESGYTF	TGTGCCAGTAGCAGAACAGGGGGCGAGTCTGGCTACACCTTC
.	.	TRBV6-5	TRBJ1-1	CASSSLRGGNTEAFF	TGTGCCAGCAGTTCCCTCAGGGGCGGGAACACTGAAGCTTTCTTT
TRBD1	.	TRBV19	TRBJ2-7	CASSPDRGRAEQYF	TGTGCCAGTAGCCCCGACAGGGGGCGAGCCGAGCAGTACTTC
.	.	TRBV7-6	TRBJ2-2	CASSQGNRYTGELFF	TGTGCCAGCAGCCAGGGAAATCGGTACACCGGGGAGCTGTTTTTT
.	.	TRBV27	TRBJ1-2	CASSPRVQSVGYTF	TGTGCCAGCAGCCCCCGGGTCCAAAGCGTGGGCTACACCTTC
TRBD2	.	TRBV5-6	TRBJ2-1	CASSPPGLAYEQFF	TGTGCCAGCAGCCCCCCGGGACTAGCCTATGAGCAGTTCTTC
TRBD1	.	TRBV6-5	TRBJ1-2	CASSYSMEGAGGYTF	TGTGCCAGCAGTTACTCGATGGAGGGGGCGGGAGGCTACACCTTC
.	many	TRBV5-6	TRBJ1-3	CASSGHSGNTIYF	TGTGCCAGCAGCGGGCACTCTGGAAACACCATATATTTT
.	.	TRBV12-3/TRBV12-4	TRBJ1-5	CASSLDSQQPQHF	TGTGCCAGCAGTTTGGACAGTCAACAGCCCCAGCATTTT
TRBD1	.	TRBV7-2	TRBJ1-2	CASSLNRGDGYTF	TGTGCCAGCAGCTTAAACAGGGGAGATGGCTACACCTTC
.	.	TRBV11-2	TRBJ1-4	CASSLDLATNEKLFF	TGTGCCAGCAGCTTAGATCTCGCAACTAATGAAAAACTGTTTTTT
.	.	TRBV6-5	TRBJ1-1	CASRPPGGTEAFF	TGTGCCAGCAGGCCTCCGGGTGGGACTGAAGCTTTCTTT
TRBD1	.	TRBV19	TRBJ1-1	CASIPRDRDRTEAFF	TGTGCCAGTATCCCACGCGACAGGGATCGAACTGAAGCTTTCTTT
TRBD1	.	TRBV28	TRBJ1-2	CASSPLTGADGYTF	TGTGCCAGCAGTCCCTTGACAGGGGCCGATGGCTACACCTTC
TRBD1	once	TRBV9	TRBJ1-2	CASSAGTAAYGYTF	TGTGCCAGCAGCGCTGGGACAGCCGCCTATGGCTACACCTTC
.	once	TRBV7-2	TRBJ1-2	CASSLVGSGDGYTF	TGTGCCAGCAGCTTAGTGGGCAGCGGTGATGGCTACACCTTC
TRBD1	once	TRBV7-8	TRBJ2-7	CASSFRQGSYEQYF	TGTGCCAGCAGCTTCCGACAGGGGTCCTACGAGCAGTACTTC
TRBD1	.	TRBV19	TRBJ1-1	CASSIDLGQGGTEAFF	TGTGCCAGTAGTATTGATCTGGGACAGGGAGGGACTGAAGCTTTCTTT
.	.	TRBV9	TRBJ2-1	CASSVGGHELNEQFF	TGTGCCAGCAGCGTAGGGGGACACGAACTCAATGAGCAGTTCTTC
TRBD2	.	TRBV5-1	TRBJ2-6	CASRPFFLAANSGANVLTF	TGCGCCAGCAGACCGTTTTTCCTAGCGGCCAATTCTGGGGCCAACGTCCTGACTTTC
.	.	TRBV28	TRBJ2-2	CASKTGNTGELFF	TGTGCCAGCAAAACAGGGAACACCGGGGAGCTGTTTTTT
.	.	TRBV19	TRBJ1-1	CASRRGGTEAFF	TGTGCCAGTAGACGGGGGGGCACTGAAGCTTTCTTT
.	few	TRBV15	TRBJ1-3	CATSQGNGNTIYF	TGTGCCACCAGCCAGGGAAATGGAAACACCATATATTTT
TRBD2	.	TRBV15	TRBJ2-1	CATSRVGLAGYNEQFF	TGTGCCACCAGCAGAGTTGGGTTAGCGGGGTACAATGAGCAGTTCTTC
TRBD1	.	TRBV2	TRBJ2-3	CASSATGVGDTQYF	TGTGCCAGCAGTGCGACAGGGGTGGGAGATACGCAGTATTTT
.	.	TRBV5-1	TRBJ1-2	CASSAGGGGTYGYTF	TGCGCCAGCAGCGCGGGCGGGGGGGGCACCTATGGCTACACCTTC
TRBD2	.	TRBV19	TRBJ2-2	CASWGAGATSGGTNTGELFF	TGTGCCAGTTGGGGGGCAGGGGCTACTAGCGGCGGTACGAACACCGGGGAGCTGTTTTTT
.	.	TRBV27	TRBJ1-6	CASSEQGSDNSPLHF	TGTGCCAGCAGTGAACAGGGTAGTGATAATTCACCCCTCCACTTT
.	.	TRBV18	TRBJ1-1	CASSPAGGNTEAFF	TGTGCCAGCTCCCCGGCGGGGGGGAACACTGAAGCTTTCTTT
TRBD1	.	TRBV15	TRBJ1-2	CATSRGTGASYGYTF	TGTGCCACCAGCAGAGGGACAGGGGCCAGCTATGGCTACACCTTC
TRBD2	.	TRBV27	TRBJ2-1	CASSIPGLAPYNEQFF	TGTGCCAGCAGTATACCGGGACTAGCCCCCTACAATGAGCAGTTCTTC
.	.	TRBV9	TRBJ1-5	CASSVGEGVPQPQHF	TGTGCCAGCAGCGTAGGCGAGGGGGTCCCCCAGCCCCAGCATTTT
TRBD2	.	TRBV4-2	TRBJ2-7	CASSQRSGGYEQYF	TGTGCCAGCAGCCAGCGTAGCGGGGGCTACGAGCAGTACTTC